The rows below give T cell receptor beta chains drawn from one sample of a study of blood T cell repertoires in COVID-19. Sequencing was performed with immunoSEQ multiplex PCR; in TCRdb, only in-frame clones are kept and a portion is missing. The table includes about 300,000 clones, approximately 84% detected once. The source material was PBMCs or T cells enriched from blood (not recorded which). The receptors stem from a woman younger than 30 who had recovered from COVID-19. Both conserved end residues are part of each CDR3. A D gene is named only where the DNA matches it firmly.

len	d_gene	v_gene	j_gene	CDR3aa
14	-	TRBV9	TRBJ1-1	CASSVGQANTEAFF
12	-	TRBV30	TRBJ2-7	CAWSKVGAPGNF
14	TRBD1	TRBV10-3	TRBJ1-1	CAISGRQGVTEAFF
12	-	TRBV7-9	TRBJ2-1	CASSSAYNEQFF
14	TRBD1	TRBV7-3	TRBJ1-2	CASSLGQGADGYTF
12	-	TRBV11-2	TRBJ2-1	CASSWGGQGPFF
17	TRBD1	TRBV13	TRBJ2-7	CASSLEGDRGGYYEQYF
14	-	TRBV2	TRBJ2-2	CASRSQGLAGELFF
13	-	TRBV2	TRBJ2-3	CASMIASTDTQYF
14	-	TRBV28	TRBJ1-1	CASTMQKSVAPPLF
16	-	TRBV19	TRBJ1-2	CASRRGHQTDFYGYTF
17	TRBD2	TRBV2	TRBJ2-3	CASSVGGTSGERGTQYF
14	-	TRBV4-2	TRBJ2-1	CASSQETYGNEQFF
13	TRBD2	TRBV6-5	TRBJ2-5	CASREGSWETQYF
14	-	TRBV3-1/TRBV3-2	TRBJ2-2	CASSQASNTGELFF
14	-	TRBV7-9	TRBJ1-1	CASSRWGENTEAFF
15	-	TRBV7-9	TRBJ2-7	CASSLSRQTSYEQYF
13	-	TRBV7-2	TRBJ1-1	CASSLDSYTEAFF
15	-	TRBV19	TRBJ1-2	CASRGASLTFYGYTF
15	-	TRBV7-9	TRBJ2-3	CASSLGSGHTDTQYF
13	TRBD1	TRBV12-3/TRBV12-4	TRBJ1-2	CASGLDRGYGYTF
16	-	TRBV5-1	TRBJ2-1	CASSLTGELDYNEQFF
13	-	TRBV2	TRBJ1-2	CASTLLLEHGYTF
15	TRBD2	TRBV24-1	TRBJ2-2	CATSDTGGIAGELFF
15	TRBD1	TRBV10-1	TRBJ1-1	CASSTGDAMNTEAFF
16	TRBD2	TRBV7-8	TRBJ2-1	CASRPPGLAGPNEQFF
19	TRBD2	TRBV4-2	TRBJ2-7	CASSQEEGLGSYSNYEQYF